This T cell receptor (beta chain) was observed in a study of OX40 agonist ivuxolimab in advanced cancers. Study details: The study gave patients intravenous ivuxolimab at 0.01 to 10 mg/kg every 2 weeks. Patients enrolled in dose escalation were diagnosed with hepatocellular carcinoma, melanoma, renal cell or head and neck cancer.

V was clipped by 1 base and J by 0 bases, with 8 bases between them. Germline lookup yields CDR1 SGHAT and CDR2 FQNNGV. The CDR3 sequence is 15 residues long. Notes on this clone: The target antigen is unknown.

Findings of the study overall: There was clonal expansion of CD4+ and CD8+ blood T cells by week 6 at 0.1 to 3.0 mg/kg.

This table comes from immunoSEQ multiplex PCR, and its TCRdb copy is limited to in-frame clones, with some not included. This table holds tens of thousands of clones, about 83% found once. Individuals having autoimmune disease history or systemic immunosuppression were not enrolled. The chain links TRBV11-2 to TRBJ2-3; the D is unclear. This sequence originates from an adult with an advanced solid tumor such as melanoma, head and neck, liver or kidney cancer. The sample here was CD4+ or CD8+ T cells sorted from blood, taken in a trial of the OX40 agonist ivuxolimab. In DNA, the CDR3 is TGTGCCAGCAGCTTAGGGCTAACTAGCACAGATACGCAGTATTTT. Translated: CASSLGLTSTDTQYF.